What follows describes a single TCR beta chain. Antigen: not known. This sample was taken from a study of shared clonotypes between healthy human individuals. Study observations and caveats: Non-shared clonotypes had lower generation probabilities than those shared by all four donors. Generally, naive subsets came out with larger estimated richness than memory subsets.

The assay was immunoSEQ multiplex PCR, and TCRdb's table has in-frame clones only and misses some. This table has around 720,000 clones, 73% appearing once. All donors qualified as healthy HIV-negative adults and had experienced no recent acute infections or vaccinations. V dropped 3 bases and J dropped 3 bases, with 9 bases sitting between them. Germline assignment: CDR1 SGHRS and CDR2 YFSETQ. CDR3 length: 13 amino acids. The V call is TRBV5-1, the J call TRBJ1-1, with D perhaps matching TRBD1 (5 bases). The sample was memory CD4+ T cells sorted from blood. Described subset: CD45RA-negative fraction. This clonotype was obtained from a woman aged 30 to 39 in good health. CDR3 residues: CASSYQGDTEAFF. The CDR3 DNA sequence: TGCGCCAGCAGCTATCAGGGTGACACTGAAGCTTTCTTT.